This paragraph covers one T cell receptor beta chain sequence. These data are taken from a study of blood T cells in healthy people across ages. CDR1 is SGHRS and CDR2 is YFSETQ in the germline V gene. J gave up 3 bases and V 0 bases, and 10 bases lay outside the gene matches. This CDR3 has 18 amino acids. Together with a sample-barcoded 5' primer, a J-beta primer mix was included in a second PCR lasting about 7 to 11 cycles. TCRdb passed the 5' RACE reads through MiXCR, listing each CDR3 protein once. The table has some 1,800,000 distinct CDR3 sequences, roughly 43% seen once; the top ten hold around 23%.

Source material: blood. This receptor was obtained from a human donor in good health. This chain links TRBV5-1 with TRBJ2-3; 10 nucleotides agree with TRBD1. In DNA, the CDR3 is TGCGCCAGCAGCTTGGCCGGATCCGGACAGGGGGTTACAGATACGCAGTATTTT. Its protein is CASSLAGSGQGVTDTQYF. The full variable domain, its missing parts supplied by reference TRBV5-1 and TRBJ2-3, is KAGVTQTPRYLIKTRGQQVTLSCSPISGHRSVSWYQQTPGQGLQFLFEYFSETQRNKGNFPGRFSGRQFSNSRSEMNVSTLELGDSALYLCASSLAGSGQGVTDTQYFGPGTRLTVL.